A selection of T cell receptor beta chains follows, all from one sample in a study of CD8+CD57+ T cells in acquired aplastic anemia. TCRdb analysed the reads with MiXCR anew, one entry per CDR3 protein. The table records under 350,000 distinct CDR3 sequences, under 60% of them present only once. The specimen was sorted CD4+, CD8+, or CD8+CD57+ T cells (not recorded which) from PBMCs. Receptors originate from a human donor with aplastic anemia. Both conserved end residues are part of each CDR3. Each record gives: J gene, V gene, D gene, clone size, CDR3 DNA, CDR3 protein. The D gene is left open where the match is weak. Size is omitted from some rows. Given values are once, few, many or a class for expanded clones.

>TRBJ2-7|TRBV20-1|.|.
TGCAGTGCTAGTACCCCGGGACACAGCTCCTACGAGCAGTACTTC
CSASTPGHSSYEQYF
>TRBJ1-2|TRBV2|TRBD1|.
TGTGCCAGCAAGACAGGGGCCGCTCAGGGAAGCCATGGCTACACCTTC
CASKTGAAQGSHGYTF
>TRBJ2-5|TRBV20-1|TRBD2|many
TGCAGTGCCCAGCTAGCGGGTTACCAAGAGACCCAGTACTTC
CSAQLAGYQETQYF
>TRBJ1-3|TRBV2|.|once
TGTGCCAGCAATCCGGCGGTGGGGAATGGAAACACCATATATTTT
CASNPAVGNGNTIYF
>TRBJ2-3|TRBV9|TRBD2|many
TGTGCCAGCAGCCCTCTAGCGGGGGACACAGATACGCAGTATTTT
CASSPLAGDTDTQYF
>TRBJ1-1|TRBV7-2|.|.
TGTGCCAGCAGCTTCAGCGGCGGGAACACCGAAACTTTCTTT
CASSFSGGNTETFF
>TRBJ1-1|TRBV7-9|.|.
TGTGCCAGCAGACGCGCGGGGGGCGCAGCTGAAGCTTTCTTT
CASRRAGGAAEAFF
>TRBJ2-7|TRBV6-5|TRBD2|many
TGTGCCAGCAGTTACTCGCGGGGGTTCTCCTACGAGCAGTACTTC
CASSYSRGFSYEQYF
>TRBJ2-7|TRBV5-1|.|once
TGCGCCAGCAGCTCCCCCGGCAGCTCCTACGAGCAGTACTTC
CASSSPGSSYEQYF
>TRBJ1-6|TRBV4-1|.|many
TGCGCCAGCAGCCGCAGGGGCACCAATAATTCACCCCTCCACTTT
CASSRRGTNNSPLHF
>TRBJ2-5|TRBV7-9|.|many
TGTGCCAGCAGACCACGGATCCGGGAAGAGACCCAGTACTTC
CASRPRIREETQYF
>TRBJ1-2|TRBV2|.|.
TGTGCCAGCGGGCCTCGGGAGGACAACTATGGCTACACCTTC
CASGPREDNYGYTF
>TRBJ2-3|TRBV7-2|.|.
TGTGCCAGCAGCTTACGCCGGGAACCAGATACGCAGTATTTT
CASSLRREPDTQYF
>TRBJ1-5|TRBV5-5|.|.
TGCGCCAGCAGCCAAGATCGGGGGGCGATGAATCAGCCCCAGCATTTT
CASSQDRGAMNQPQHF
>TRBJ1-1|TRBV5-1|.|many
TGCGCCAGCAGTTCACACCCAGGGAACACTGAAGCTTTCTTT
CASSSHPGNTEAFF
>TRBJ2-3|TRBV20-1|.|many
TGCAGTGCCATGCCGCCTCTCCCCAGCACAGATACGCAGTATTTT
CSAMPPLPSTDTQYF
>TRBJ2-5|TRBV7-3|.|.
TGTGCCAGCAGCTTAAGAAGGGGCGGGGCCTTCCAAGAGACCCAGTACTTC
CASSLRRGGAFQETQYF
>TRBJ2-5|TRBV3-1|.|.
TGTGCCAGCGGCCAAGTCGAAGAGACCCAGTACTTC
CASGQVEETQYF
>TRBJ1-1|TRBV29-1|TRBD1|.
TGCAGTTTACTTACAGGGGGCAGATACACTGAAGCTTTCTTT
CSLLTGGRYTEAFF
>TRBJ2-7|TRBV7-6|TRBD2|few
TGTGCCAGCAGCCACCCGGGAGGCGAGCAGTACTTC
CASSHPGGEQYF
>TRBJ2-7|TRBV19|TRBD2|.
TGTGCCAGTAAGGGACTAGCGGGGGGGCCAGGCGAGCAGTACTTC
CASKGLAGGPGEQYF
>TRBJ1-2|TRBV6-5|.|.
TGTGCCAGCAGTTACTCAACAAGAAACTATGGCTACACCTTC
CASSYSTRNYGYTF
>TRBJ2-7|TRBV12-3/TRBV12-4|TRBD2|many
TGTGCCAGCAGTTCCTCGCGGGAGGGCAACTACGAGCAGTACTTC
CASSSSREGNYEQYF
>TRBJ1-4|TRBV9|.|.
TGTGCCAGCAGCGTAGCATACAGTTTAAATGAAAAACTGTTTTTT
CASSVAYSLNEKLFF
>TRBJ2-3|TRBV7-9|TRBD2|.
TGTGCCAGCAGCATAGCGGGGGAGGTAACAGATACGCAGTATTTT
CASSIAGEVTDTQYF
>TRBJ1-5|TRBV6-6|.|few
TGTGCCAGCAGTTACTCGAGGGTCGCAGGGAGTCGGAATCAGCCCCAGCATTTT
CASSYSRVAGSRNQPQHF
>TRBJ1-1|TRBV11-2|TRBD1|many
TGTGCCAGCAGCTTTTTGCAGGGGGACACTGAAGCTTTCTTT
CASSFLQGDTEAFF
>TRBJ2-7|TRBV27|.|many
TGTGCCAGCAGATCGGCCGGTATCGCCTACGAGCAGTACTTC
CASRSAGIAYEQYF
>TRBJ1-2|TRBV7-9|.|.
TGTGCCAGCAGCTTTATTCTGACCGGGGAGCTGTTGGGCTACACCTTC
CASSFILTGELLGYTF
>TRBJ2-1|TRBV20-1|.|.
TGCAGTGCTAGGGGGGTCAGCAATCAGCAGTTCTTC
CSARGVSNQQFF
>TRBJ2-3|TRBV19|TRBD1|many
TGTGCCAGTAGTACGCCGGGACAGGTCACAGATACGCAGTATTTT
CASSTPGQVTDTQYF
>TRBJ1-6|TRBV2|.|many
TGTGCCAGCAAGGGCCAGAGACTCAATTCACCCCTCCACTTT
CASKGQRLNSPLHF
>TRBJ2-2|TRBV12-3/TRBV12-4|.|.
TGTGCCAGCAGTTTAGATCGGCGGAACACCGGGGAGCTGTTTTTT
CASSLDRRNTGELFF
>TRBJ2-5|TRBV10-3|.|few
TGTGCCATCTCGCGAGGACTCGATCAAGAGACCCAGTACTTC
CAISRGLDQETQYF
>TRBJ1-4|TRBV9|.|many
TGTGCCAGCAGCCCATCCGGAGGGGGTTACGGTGAAAAACTGTTTTTT
CASSPSGGGYGEKLFF
>TRBJ1-3|TRBV3-1|TRBD1|many
TGTGCCAGCAGCCAGGGACAGGGGAACTCTGGAAACACCATATATTTT
CASSQGQGNSGNTIYF
>TRBJ2-7|TRBV19|.|many
TGTGCCAGTAGTACTCTTGGGGGGTTCGAGCAGTACTTC
CASSTLGGFEQYF
>TRBJ2-7|TRBV6-1|TRBD1|many
TGTGCCAGCAGGAGAGGACAGGGCCTCCGTGAGCAGTACTTC
CASRRGQGLREQYF
>TRBJ1-2|TRBV7-9|.|few
TGTGCCAGCAGCTCACGACAGCTTGGGGGCTACACCTTC
CASSSRQLGGYTF
>TRBJ1-5|TRBV19|.|.
TGTGCCAGTAACCCTACAGGGTACGTCAATCAGCCCCAGCATTTT
CASNPTGYVNQPQHF
>TRBJ2-1|TRBV24-1|TRBD1|.
TGTGCCACCAGCCTCAGGGGGTCCTACAATGAGCAGTTCTTC
CATSLRGSYNEQFF
>TRBJ1-6|TRBV14|TRBD1|.
TGTGCCAGCCGCGGCCTAATACAGGGGAGATCACCCCTCCACTTT
CASRGLIQGRSPLHF
>TRBJ2-1|TRBV7-9|.|.
TGTGCCAGCAGCACAGAGGGACCGGGGTCCTTC
CASSTEGPGSF
>TRBJ1-1|TRBV29-1|.|.
TGCAGCGTTGACCCAAGTTTCGGGCGGGTCACTGAAGCTTTCTTT
CSVDPSFGRVTEAFF
>TRBJ1-5|TRBV20-1|.|.
TGCAGTGCAGTCCGACAGGGCAATCAGCCCCAGCATTTT
CSAVRQGNQPQHF
>TRBJ1-1|TRBV7-8|TRBD1|few
TGTGCCAGCAGCTTTGGGACAGACAAAGCTTTCTTT
CASSFGTDKAFF
>TRBJ2-3|TRBV7-9|.|.
TGTGCCAGCAGCTCCGGGACGCGCCAGGATACGCAGTGTTTT
CASSSGTRQDTQCF